A single sample is the source of the 10 T cell receptor beta chains below, sequenced in a study of cytomegalovirus exposure and HLA in healthy donors. The PCR used 60 Vbeta and 13 Jbeta primers. Produced via immunoSEQ multiplex PCR; TCRdb's table is partial and in-frame only. Here the sample spans 77,000 or so clones, about 79% being singletons. Specimen: PBMCs. The receptor source for this set is a woman between 40 and 50 years old in good health and CMV-seronegative.

V usage is TRBV7-9 and J usage is TRBJ1-2; the D gene is possibly TRBD1 (5 bases). V lost 1 base and J 2 bases, leaving 8 bases between the germline ends. Germline CDR1 SEHNR, CDR2 FQNEAQ (reference sequence). This CDR3 is 14 amino acids long. DNA of the CDR3: TGTGCCAGCAGCTTAGTGGGGCCCAACTATGGCTACACCTTC. This gives the protein CASSLVGPNYGYTF.

The CDR3 here is CASTKLDRGTEAFF. CDR3 bases: TGTGCCAGCACCAAGCTCGACAGGGGCACTGAAGCTTTCTTT. This chain uses TRBV6-5 with TRBJ1-1; 8 positions match TRBD1. Germline lookup yields CDR1 MNHEY and CDR2 SVGAGI. V lost 7 bases to trimming and J lost 4 bases; unmatched junction nucleotides: 8. This CDR3 comprises 14 residues.

With regard to this clone: An end of the junction differs from the germline gene, which may be a read error. This specimen includes other DNA sequences encoding the same CDR3. The rearrangement joins TRBV6-1 to TRBJ1-5, with 8 bases identical to TRBD1. The germline V gene has CDR1 MNHNS and CDR2 SASEGT. CDR3 length: 15 residues. This CDR3 reads CASSSRTGKLSPQHF. CDR3 nucleotide sequence: TGCGCCAGCAGTTCCCGGACAGGGAAACTAAGTCCCCAGCATTTT.

The chain combines TRBV6-6 with TRBJ2-7, with 7 bases identical to TRBD1. The length of the CDR3 is 14 residues. The V segment lost 4 bases and the J segment 2 bases; nucleotides outside the gene matches: 5. The germline CDR1 and CDR2 sequences are MNHNY and SVGAGI (reference sequence). For the CDR3, the DNA is TGTGCCAGCAGTTTGACAGGGAAACCCTACGAGCAGTACTTC. Translating it yields CASSLTGKPYEQYF.

A few counts support this clone. The chain employs TRBV7-6 and TRBJ2-5; 12 positions agree with TRBD2. Germline V gives CDR1 SGHVS, CDR2 FNYEAQ. The ends lost 5 bases at V and 3 bases at J; junction bases unmatched: 1. The CDR3 is 14 amino acids. The CDR3 spells CASSPSGGEETQYF. The CDR3 DNA reads as TGTGCCAGCAGCCCTAGCGGGGGGGAAGAGACCCAGTACTTC.

The chain couples TRBV29-1 to TRBJ2-7; 11 bases match TRBD2. Germline assignment: CDR1 SQVTM and CDR2 ANQGSEA. The CDR3 contains 13 residues. J was trimmed by 7 bases and V by 7 bases; bases with no gene match: 9. This chain's CDR3 is CSATSGSLGEQYF. In nucleotides, the CDR3 is TGCAGCGCCACTAGCGGGAGTCTGGGGGAGCAGTACTTC.

The genes are TRBV7-2 and TRBJ2-7; no firm D call. V lost 5 bases to trimming and J lost 2 bases, with 16 bases between them. The germline CDR1 and CDR2 sequences are SGHTA and FQGNSA. The CDR3 has 15 residues. The CDR3 protein is CASSPRLPGTYEQYF. The CDR3, as DNA: TGTGCCAGCAGCCCTCGACTCCCCGGTACCTACGAGCAGTACTTC.

V usage is TRBV6-6 and J usage is TRBJ1-2; TRBD1 agrees at 11 bases. The V and J ends lost 2 bases and 6 bases, in that order; junction bases with no gene match: 5. CDR1 and CDR2 from the germline V gene are MNHNY and SVGAGI (reference sequence). The CDR3 consists of 15 residues. The CDR3 here is CASSYGTGGFDGYTF. CDR3 nucleotide sequence: TGTGCCAGCAGTTACGGGACAGGGGGGTTTGATGGCTACACCTTC.

A remark on this clone: An end of the junction differs from the germline gene, which may be a read error. The rearrangement links TRBV16 to TRBJ1-2, with D tentatively TRBD1 (5 bases). The CDR3 spans 15 residues. Germline V gives CDR1 KGHSY, CDR2 FQNENV. CDR3 region: CASSQLQGGNDGYTF. In DNA, the CDR3 is TGTGCCAGCAGCCAACTTCAGGGTGGTAACGATGGCTACACCTTC.

The genes are TRBV27 and TRBJ1-2, with D uncertain. Trimming pared 8 bases from V and 3 bases from J, leaving 7 bases between. CDR1 and CDR2 (germline): MNHEY, SMNVEV (reference sequence). This CDR3 is built from 11 residues. CDR3 sequence reads: CASGQHYGYTF. The CDR3 DNA reads TGTGCCAGCGGCCAACACTATGGCTACACCTTC.